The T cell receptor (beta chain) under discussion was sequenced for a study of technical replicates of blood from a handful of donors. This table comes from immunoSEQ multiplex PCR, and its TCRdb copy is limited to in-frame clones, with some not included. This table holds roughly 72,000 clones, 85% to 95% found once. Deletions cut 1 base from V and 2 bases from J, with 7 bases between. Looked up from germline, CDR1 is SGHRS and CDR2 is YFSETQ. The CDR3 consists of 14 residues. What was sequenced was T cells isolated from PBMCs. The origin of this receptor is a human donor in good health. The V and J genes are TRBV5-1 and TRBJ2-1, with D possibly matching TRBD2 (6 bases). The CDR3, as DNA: TGCGCCAGCAGCTTGACTAGCCCCTACAATGAGCAGTTCTTC. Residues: CASSLTSPYNEQFF.